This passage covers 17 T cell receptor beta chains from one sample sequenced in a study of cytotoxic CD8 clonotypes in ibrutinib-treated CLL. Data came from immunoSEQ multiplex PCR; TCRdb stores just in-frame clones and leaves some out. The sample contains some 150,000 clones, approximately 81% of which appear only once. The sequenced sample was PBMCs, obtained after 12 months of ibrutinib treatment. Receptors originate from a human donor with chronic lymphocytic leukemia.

The CDR3 DNA reads TGTGCCAGCTCACCGCCGGGACAGGGATACAATGAGCAGTTCTTC. This codes for CASSPPGQGYNEQFF. The genes are TRBV18 and TRBJ2-1; 9 bases map to TRBD1. The CDR3 extends over 15 amino acids. The junction had 4 bases not matched to a gene; V was cut back by 3 bases and J by 4 bases. CDR1 and CDR2 (germline): KGHSH, LQKENI. Together with reference TRBV18 and TRBJ2-1, the CDR3 gives the full variable domain: NAGVMQNPRHLVRRRGQEARLRCSPMKGHSHVYWYRQLPEEGLKFMVYLQKENIIDESGMPKERFSAEFPKEGPSILRIQQVVRGDSAAYFCASSPPGQGYNEQFFGPGTRLTVL.

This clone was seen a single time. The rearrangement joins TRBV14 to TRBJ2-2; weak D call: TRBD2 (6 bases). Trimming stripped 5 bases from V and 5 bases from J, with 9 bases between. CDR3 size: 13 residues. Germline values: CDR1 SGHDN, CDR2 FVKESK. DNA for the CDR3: TGTGCCAGCAGCATTGGAGGGACCGGGGAGCTGTTTTTT. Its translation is CASSIGGTGELFF.

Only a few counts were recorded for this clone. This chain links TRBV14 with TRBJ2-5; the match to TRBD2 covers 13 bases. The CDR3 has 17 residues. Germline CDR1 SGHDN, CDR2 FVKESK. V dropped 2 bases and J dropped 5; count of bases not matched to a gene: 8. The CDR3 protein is CASSQFTSGRARETQYF. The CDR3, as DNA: TGTGCCAGCAGCCAATTTACTAGCGGGAGGGCACGGGAGACCCAGTACTTC.

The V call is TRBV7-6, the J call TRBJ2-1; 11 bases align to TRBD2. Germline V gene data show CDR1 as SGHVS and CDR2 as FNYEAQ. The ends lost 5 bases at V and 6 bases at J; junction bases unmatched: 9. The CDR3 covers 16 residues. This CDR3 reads CASSPLLAGVGNEQFF. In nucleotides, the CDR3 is TGTGCCAGCAGCCCATTACTAGCGGGAGTGGGCAATGAGCAGTTCTTC.

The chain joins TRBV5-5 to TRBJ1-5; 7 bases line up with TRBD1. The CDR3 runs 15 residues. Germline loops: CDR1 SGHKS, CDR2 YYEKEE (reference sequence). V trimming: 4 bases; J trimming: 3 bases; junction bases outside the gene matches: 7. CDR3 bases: TGTGCCAGCAGCACCGGGACAGCGACCAATCAGCCCCAGCATTTT. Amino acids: CASSTGTATNQPQHF.

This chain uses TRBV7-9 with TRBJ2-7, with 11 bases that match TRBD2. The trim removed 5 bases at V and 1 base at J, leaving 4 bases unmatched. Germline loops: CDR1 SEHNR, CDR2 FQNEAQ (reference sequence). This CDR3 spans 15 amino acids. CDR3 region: CASSETSGGSYEQYF. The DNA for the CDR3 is TGTGCCAGCAGCGAAACTAGCGGGGGATCCTACGAGCAGTACTTC.

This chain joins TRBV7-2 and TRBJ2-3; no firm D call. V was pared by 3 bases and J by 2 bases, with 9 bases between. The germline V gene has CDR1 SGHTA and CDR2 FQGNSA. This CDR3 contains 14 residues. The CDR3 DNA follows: TGTGCCAGCAGCTTTCGAGTTATCACAGATACGCAGTATTTT. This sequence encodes CASSFRVITDTQYF. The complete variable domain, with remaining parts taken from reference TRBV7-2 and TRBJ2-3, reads GAGVSQSPSNKVTEKGKDVELRCDPISGHTALYWYRQSLGQGLEFLIYFQGNSAPDKSGLPSDRFSAERTGGSVSTLTIQRTQQEDSAVYLCASSFRVITDTQYFGPGTRLTVL.

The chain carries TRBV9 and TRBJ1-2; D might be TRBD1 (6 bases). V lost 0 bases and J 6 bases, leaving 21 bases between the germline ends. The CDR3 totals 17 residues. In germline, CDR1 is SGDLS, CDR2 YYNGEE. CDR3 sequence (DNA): TGTGCCAGCAGCGTAGCGACAGGCTCCGGGGCGGAGGATGGCTACACCTTC. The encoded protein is CASSVATGSGAEDGYTF.

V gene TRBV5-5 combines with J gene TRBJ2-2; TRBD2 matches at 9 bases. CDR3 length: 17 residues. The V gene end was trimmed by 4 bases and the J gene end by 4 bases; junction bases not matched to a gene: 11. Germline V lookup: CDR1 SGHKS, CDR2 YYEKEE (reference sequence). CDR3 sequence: CASSPMGTSMGTGELFF. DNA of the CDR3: TGTGCCAGCAGCCCGATGGGGACTAGCATGGGCACCGGGGAGCTGTTTTTT.

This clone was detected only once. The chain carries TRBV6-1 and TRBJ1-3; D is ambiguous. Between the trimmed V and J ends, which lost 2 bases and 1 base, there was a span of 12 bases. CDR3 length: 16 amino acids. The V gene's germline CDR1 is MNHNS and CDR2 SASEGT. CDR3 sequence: CASSELGQESGNTIYF. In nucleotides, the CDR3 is TGTGCCAGCAGTGAATTAGGGCAGGAGTCTGGAAACACCATATATTTT.

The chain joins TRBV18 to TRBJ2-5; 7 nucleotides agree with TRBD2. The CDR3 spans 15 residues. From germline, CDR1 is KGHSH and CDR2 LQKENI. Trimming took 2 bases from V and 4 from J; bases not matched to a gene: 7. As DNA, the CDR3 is TGTGCCAGCTCACCAAGGCGGGGAGGGTCAGAGACCCAGTACTTC. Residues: CASSPRRGGSETQYF.

The CDR3 is CAYRARGPQHF. The CDR3 bases are TGTGCCTACAGAGCCCGGGGGCCCCAGCATTTT. The chain is built from TRBV30 and TRBJ1-5; D gene uncertain. The CDR3 consists of 11 residues. The V end was cut by 7 bases, the J end by 9 bases, with 13 bases between. Germline values: CDR1 GTSNPN, CDR2 SVGIG (reference sequence).

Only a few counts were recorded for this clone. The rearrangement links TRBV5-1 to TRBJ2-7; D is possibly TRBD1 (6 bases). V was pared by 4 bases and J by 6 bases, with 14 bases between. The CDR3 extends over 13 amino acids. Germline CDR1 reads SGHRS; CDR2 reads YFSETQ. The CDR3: CASSGDNYGEQYF. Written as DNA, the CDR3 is TGCGCCAGCAGCGGGGACAATTACGGCGAGCAGTACTTC.

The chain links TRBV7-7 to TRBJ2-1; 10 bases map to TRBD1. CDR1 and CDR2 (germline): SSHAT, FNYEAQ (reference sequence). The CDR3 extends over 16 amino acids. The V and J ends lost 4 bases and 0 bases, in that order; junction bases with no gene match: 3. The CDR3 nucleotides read TGTGCCAGCAGCTGGGGGACAGGGGCCTCCTACAATGAGCAGTTCTTC. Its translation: CASSWGTGASYNEQFF.

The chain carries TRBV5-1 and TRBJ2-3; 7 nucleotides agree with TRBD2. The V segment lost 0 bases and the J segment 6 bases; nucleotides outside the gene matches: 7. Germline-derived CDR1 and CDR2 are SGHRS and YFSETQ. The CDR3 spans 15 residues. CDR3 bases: TGCGCCAGCAGCTTGGTGCAGCGGGGAGGGGATACGCAGTATTTT. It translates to CASSLVQRGGDTQYF.

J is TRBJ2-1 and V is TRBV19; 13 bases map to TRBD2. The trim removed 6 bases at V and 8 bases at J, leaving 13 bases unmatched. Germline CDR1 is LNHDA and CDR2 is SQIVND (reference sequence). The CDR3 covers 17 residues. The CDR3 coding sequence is TGTGCCAGTAGCGCACGGACTAGCGGGAGTTACTCGCATGAGCAGTTCTTC. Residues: CASSARTSGSYSHEQFF. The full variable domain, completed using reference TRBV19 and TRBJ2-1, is DGGITQSPKYLFRKEGQNVTLSCEQNLNHDAMYWYRQDPGQGLRLIYYSQIVNDFQKGDIAEGYSVSREKKESFPLTVTSAQKNPTAFYLCASSARTSGSYSHEQFFGPGTRLTVL.

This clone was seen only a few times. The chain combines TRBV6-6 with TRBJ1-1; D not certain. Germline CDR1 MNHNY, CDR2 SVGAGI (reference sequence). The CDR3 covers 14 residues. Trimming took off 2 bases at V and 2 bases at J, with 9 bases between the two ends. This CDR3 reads CASSYGQDNTEAFF. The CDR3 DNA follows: TGTGCCAGCAGTTACGGTCAGGATAACACTGAAGCTTTCTTT.